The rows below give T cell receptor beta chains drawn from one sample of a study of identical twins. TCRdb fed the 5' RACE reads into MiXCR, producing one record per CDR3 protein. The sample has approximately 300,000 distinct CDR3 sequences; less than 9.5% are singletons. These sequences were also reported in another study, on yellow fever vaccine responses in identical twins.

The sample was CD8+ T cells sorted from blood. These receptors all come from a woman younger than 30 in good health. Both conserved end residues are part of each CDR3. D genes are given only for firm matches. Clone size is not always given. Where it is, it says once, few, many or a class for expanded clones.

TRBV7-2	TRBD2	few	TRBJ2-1	TGTGCCAGCAGCTTAGTGGCTAGCGGTTATTACAATGAGCAGTTCTTC	CASSLVASGYYNEQFF
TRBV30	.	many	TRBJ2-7	TGTGCCTGGAAAATCGGGATGATGCCATACGAGCAGTACTTC	CAWKIGMMPYEQYF
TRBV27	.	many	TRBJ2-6	TGTGCCAGCAGTTTAGAGGCAGGGGCGGCCAACGTCCTGACTTTC	CASSLEAGAANVLTF
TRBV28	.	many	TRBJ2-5	TGTGCCAGCGGAGAGACCCAGTACTTC	CASGETQYF
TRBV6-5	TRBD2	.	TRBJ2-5	TGTGCCAGCAGTTACTATTCGGGGGGCCAAGAGACCCAGTACTTC	CASSYYSGGQETQYF
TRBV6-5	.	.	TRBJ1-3	TGTGCCAGCAGCCCAGCCGGAAACACCATATATTTT	CASSPAGNTIYF
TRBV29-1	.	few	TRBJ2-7	TGCAGCGCGAGAGGGGGGCAGTACTACGAGCAGTACTTC	CSARGGQYYEQYF
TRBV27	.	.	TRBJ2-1	TGTGCCAGCAGTAAACGCGATGAGCAGTTCTTC	CASSKRDEQFF
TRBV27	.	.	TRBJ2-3	TGTGCCAGCAGTTTATCTCTATCGCGCACAGATACGCAGTATTTT	CASSLSLSRTDTQYF
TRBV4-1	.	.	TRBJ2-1	TGCGCCAGCAGCCAAGGCGGTGGGGGGAGCTCCTACAATGAGCAGTTCTTC	CASSQGGGGSSYNEQFF
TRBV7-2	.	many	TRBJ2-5	TGTGCCAGCAGCCCGAGAAAACATACCGGGGAGACCCAGTACTTC	CASSPRKHTGETQYF
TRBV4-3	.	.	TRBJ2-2	TGCGCCAGCAGCCAACGGGCAGGGGCGGGCACCGGGGAGCTGTTTTTT	CASSQRAGAGTGELFF
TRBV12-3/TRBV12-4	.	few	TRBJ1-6	TGTGCCAGCAGCCACGGACAGAGCTCCTATAATTCACCCCTCCACTTT	CASSHGQSSYNSPLHF
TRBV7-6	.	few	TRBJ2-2	TGTGCCAGCAGCCTCGACTCGACTAACACCGGGGAGCTGTTTTTT	CASSLDSTNTGELFF
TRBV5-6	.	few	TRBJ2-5	TGTGCCAGCAACTTCCAAAACAGTGAGGAAGAGACCCAGTACTTC	CASNFQNSEEETQYF
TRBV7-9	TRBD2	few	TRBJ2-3	TGTGCCAGCAGCTTCCGACTAGCGGAACCCACAGATACGCAGTATTTT	CASSFRLAEPTDTQYF
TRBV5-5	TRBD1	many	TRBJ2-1	TGTGCCAGCAGCTCGGGACAGAACCACAATGAGCAGTTCTTC	CASSSGQNHNEQFF
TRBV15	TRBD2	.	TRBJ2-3	TGTGCCACCAGCAGAGAGGAGCGGCGGGGGACTTTAAAAGATACGCAGTATTTT	CATSREERRGTLKDTQYF
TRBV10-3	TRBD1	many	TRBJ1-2	TGTGCCATCAGGGACAGGGAAAACTATGGCTACACCTTC	CAIRDRENYGYTF
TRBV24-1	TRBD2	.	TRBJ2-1	TGTGCCACCAGTGATTTAGGAGCGGGGGATTACAATGAGCAGTTCTTC	CATSDLGAGDYNEQFF
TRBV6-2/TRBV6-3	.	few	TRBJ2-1	TGTGCCAGCAGTTACGTCCAGGGAGAGCAGTTCTTC	CASSYVQGEQFF
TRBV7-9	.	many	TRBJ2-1	TGTGCCAGCAGCTTACTCTACAATGAGCAGTTCTTC	CASSLLYNEQFF
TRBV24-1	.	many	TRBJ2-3	TGTGCCACCAGGGAAACAGATACGCAGTATTTT	CATRETDTQYF
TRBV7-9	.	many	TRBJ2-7	TGTGCCAGCAGCGGACACCTCGCGGGGTGGTACGAGCAGTACTTC	CASSGHLAGWYEQYF
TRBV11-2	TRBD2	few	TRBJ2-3	TGTGCCAGCAGCTTAAGGGGGACTAGCGGCACAGATACGCAGTATTTT	CASSLRGTSGTDTQYF
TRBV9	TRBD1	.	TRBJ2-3	TGTGCCAGCAGCGCCGGGACAGCCACAGATACGCAGTATTTT	CASSAGTATDTQYF
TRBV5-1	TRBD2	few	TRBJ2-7	TGCGCCAGCAGCTCGCTACTAGCGGGGGAATTCTACGAGCAGTACTTC	CASSSLLAGEFYEQYF
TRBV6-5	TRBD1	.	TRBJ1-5	TGTGCCAGCAGTTACTCTGGAGGGGGCGGTCAGCCCCAGCATTTT	CASSYSGGGGQPQHF
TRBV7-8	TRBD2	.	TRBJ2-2	TGTGCCAGCGCCTTGGGGGGGGACACCGGGGAGCTGTTTTTT	CASALGGDTGELFF
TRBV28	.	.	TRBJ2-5	TGTGCCAGCAGTTTATTTGGAGAGCAGGAGACCCAGTACTTC	CASSLFGEQETQYF
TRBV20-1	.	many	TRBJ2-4	TGCAGTGCTAGGTGGGACTTGAAAAACATTCAGTACTTC	CSARWDLKNIQYF
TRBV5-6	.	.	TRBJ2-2	TGTGCCAGCAGCTTGGCAGGATACGCCGGGGAGCTGTTTTTT	CASSLAGYAGELFF
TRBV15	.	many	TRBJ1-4	TGTGCCACCAGCGAGCGGACGGTCATTAATGAAAAACTGTTTTTT	CATSERTVINEKLFF
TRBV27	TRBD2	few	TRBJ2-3	TGTGCCAGCAGTCCCAAAACGGGGGGGGACGCAGATACGCAGTATTTT	CASSPKTGGDADTQYF
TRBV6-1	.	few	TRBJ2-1	TGTGCCAGCAGACCCCTATTGGAGGGCACCTACAATGAGCAGTTCTTC	CASRPLLEGTYNEQFF
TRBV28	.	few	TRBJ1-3	TGTGCCAGCAGTTTTGAGACGGACGGAAACACCATATATTTT	CASSFETDGNTIYF
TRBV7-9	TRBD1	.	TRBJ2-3	TGTGCCACCCTTACCAGGGACAGGGCTCCGTCAGATACGCAGTATTTT	CATLTRDRAPSDTQYF
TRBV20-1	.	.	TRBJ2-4	TGCAGTGCTAGAACGGGGGCCCCTCTAGCCAAAAACATTCAGTACTTC	CSARTGAPLAKNIQYF
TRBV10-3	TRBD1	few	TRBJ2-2	TGTGCCATCAGGAACGACAGGGGGCCTGACGGGGAGCTGTTTTTT	CAIRNDRGPDGELFF
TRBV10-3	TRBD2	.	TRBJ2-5	TGTGCCATCAGTCAACTAGCGGGGAGTAAGGGGGCAGAGACCCAGTACTTC	CAISQLAGSKGAETQYF
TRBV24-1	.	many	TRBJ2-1	TGTGCCACCAGTGATGAATTAGCCGGCAATGAGCAGTTCTTC	CATSDELAGNEQFF
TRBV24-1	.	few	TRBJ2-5	TGTGCCACGCGGGACAGCGCGCAAGAGACCCAGTACTTC	CATRDSAQETQYF
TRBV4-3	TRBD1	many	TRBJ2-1	TGCGCCAGCAGCCAAGCAGGGGGTTACAATGAGCAGTTCTTC	CASSQAGGYNEQFF
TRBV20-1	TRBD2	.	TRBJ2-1	TGCAGTGTAACTAGGGGAGTTCGGGGAGGGCCTGAGCAGTTCTTC	CSVTRGVRGGPEQFF
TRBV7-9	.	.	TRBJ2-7	TGTGCCAGCAGCTTTCAGGCCGCCGAGCAGTACTTC	CASSFQAAEQYF
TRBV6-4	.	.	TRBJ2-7	TGTGCCAGCACCCTTCAAAATATGATCCGGGACGGATCCTACGAGCAGTACTTC	CASTLQNMIRDGSYEQYF
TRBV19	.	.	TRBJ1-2	TGTGCCACGACGGGACCCTACTATGGCTACACCTTC	CATTGPYYGYTF
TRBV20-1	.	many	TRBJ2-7	TGCAGTGCTAGAGATGCACGAGGGATATGGACCTACGAGCAGTACTTC	CSARDARGIWTYEQYF
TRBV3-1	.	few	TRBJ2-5	TGTGCCAGCAGCCAAGTGCTAACTACCCAAGAGACCCAGTACTTC	CASSQVLTTQETQYF
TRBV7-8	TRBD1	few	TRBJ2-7	TGTGCCAGCAGCTCGGCGGCGGGACAGGGCATGGACGAGCAGTACTTC	CASSSAAGQGMDEQYF
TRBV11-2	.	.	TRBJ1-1	TGTGCCAGCAGCTCGACTCCTGAAACTGGATCGGACAACACTGAAGCTTTCTTT	CASSSTPETGSDNTEAFF
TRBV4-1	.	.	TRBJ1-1	TGCGCCAGCAGCCAAGATGGTCAGGAGAACACTGAAGCTTTCTTT	CASSQDGQENTEAFF